This T cell receptor (beta chain) was documented in a study of shared clonotypes between healthy human individuals. The study's findings and limits: Sequencing depth was a factor that was expected to affect clonotype sharing among donors.

An even split of each subset's genomic DNA across several immunoSEQ plates was performed. TCRdb's copy holds only in-frame clones and misses some; the assay was immunoSEQ multiplex PCR. The sample carries millions of clones, about 95% recorded once. Only CD45RO-negative cells positively selected for CCR7 counted as naive CD8 cells, so terminally differentiated effector memory CD45RA+ cells were excluded. A word on this clone: Its matching antigen is unknown.

Deletions cut 6 bases from V and 6 bases from J, with 12 bases between. CDR1 is MNHEY, CDR2 SVGAGI, per germline. The CDR3 spans 12 residues. This chain links TRBV6-5 with TRBJ2-7; D unresolved. What was sequenced was naive CD8+ T cells sorted from blood. This TCR was recovered from a man between 18 and 29 years old in good health. The CDR3 here is CASSPDQLEQYF. The CDR3 nucleotides are TGTGCCAGCAGCCCCGACCAGCTCGAGCAGTACTTC.